Below are 14 T cell receptor beta chains sequenced from a single sample in a study of blood T cell repertoires in COVID-19. TCRdb keeps only in-frame clones here, not all; method: immunoSEQ multiplex PCR. The sample lists roughly 190,000 clones, 88% occurring once. Specimen: peripheral blood. These TCRs come from a middle-aged woman who had recovered from COVID-19.

The chain combines TRBV10-3 with TRBJ1-1, with unresolved D. Per germline, CDR1 ENHRY and CDR2 SYGVKD. The V end was cut by 0 bases, the J end by 0 bases, with 5 bases between. CDR3 length equals 14 residues. The CDR3 DNA reads as TGTGCCATCAGTGAGTCAGGAGTGAACACTGAAGCTTTCTTT. It codes for CAISESGVNTEAFF.

The rearrangement joins TRBV10-3 to TRBJ1-3; no clear D gene. V gave up 0 bases and J gave up 3 bases, with 3 bases separating them. There are 13 residues in the CDR3. CDR1 is ENHRY, CDR2 SYGVKD, per germline. CDR3: CAISESIGNTIYF. The CDR3, as DNA: TGTGCCATCAGTGAGTCCATTGGAAACACCATATATTTT.

Notes on this clone: The junction departs from the called germline gene at one end, perhaps through a read error. The chain couples TRBV19 to TRBJ2-4; 13 nucleotides align to TRBD2. The CDR3 is 12 residues long. The V gene's germline CDR1 is LNHDA and CDR2 SQIVND (reference sequence). The CDR3 DNA follows: TGTGCCAGTAGTATCGGACTAGCGGGAGCGCACTTC. It yields the protein CASSIGLAGAHF.

V is TRBV5-1 and J is TRBJ2-7, with D perhaps TRBD1 (6 bases). Trimming cost V 3 bases and J 6 bases, with 16 bases left between them. Per germline, CDR1 SGHRS and CDR2 YFSETQ. This CDR3 comprises 14 residues. The CDR3 sequence: CASSSGQYPSEQYF. CDR3 in DNA: TGCGCCAGCAGCTCCGGACAGTATCCCTCCGAGCAGTACTTC.

The J gene is TRBJ2-5, the V gene TRBV6-1, with a tentative D call TRBD1 (5 bases). This CDR3 region has 14 residues. With 8 bases removed from V and 1 base from J, the gap between germline ends came to 14 bases. Germline assignment: CDR1 MNHNS and CDR2 SASEGT. The CDR3 region has the DNA TGTGCCAGCCGCAGTGGGGCTACCCAAGAGACCCAGTACTTC. Amino acid sequence: CASRSGATQETQYF.

V gene TRBV18 combines with J gene TRBJ2-7, with 11 bases fitting TRBD2. Losses at the gene ends were 0 bases for V and 0 bases for J; bases not matched to a gene: 4. The CDR3 is 17 amino acids. Germline CDR1 reads KGHSH; CDR2 reads LQKENI. The CDR3 loop reads CASSPPSSGGSSYEQYF. In nucleotides, the CDR3 is TGTGCCAGCTCACCACCGTCTAGCGGGGGGAGCTCCTACGAGCAGTACTTC.

The rearrangement joins TRBV6-2 or TRBV6-3 to TRBJ1-1; D is unresolved. The germline gives CDR1 MNHEY, CDR2 SVGEGT. CDR3 length equals 13 residues. The V gene lost 4 bases and the J gene lost 5 bases, with 11 bases spanning the gap. The DNA for the CDR3 is TGTGCCAGCAGTTTCAATGAGGTGACTGAAGCTTTCTTT. As protein: CASSFNEVTEAFF.

This chain connects TRBV25-1 to TRBJ2-1; 11 bases map to TRBD2. The junction had 0 bases not matched to a gene; V was cut back by 3 bases and J by 2 bases. The CDR3 contains 15 residues. Germline values: CDR1 MGHDK, CDR2 SYGVNS. The CDR3 region is CASSETSGAYNEQFF. The CDR3 bases are TGTGCCAGCAGTGAGACTAGCGGGGCCTACAATGAGCAGTTCTTC.

This sequence joins TRBV28 and TRBJ1-2, with TRBD1 identical over 9 bases. Losses at the gene ends were 5 bases for V and 6 bases for J; bases not matched to a gene: 13. The CDR3 runs to 16 residues. CDR1 is MDHEN, CDR2 SYDVKM, per germline. The CDR3 DNA reads TGTGCCAGCAGTCCCCCCGGGACAGGGATTACGGATGGCTACACCTTC. As protein: CASSPPGTGITDGYTF.

The CDR3 coding sequence is TGTGCCAGCAGCCAAGCAAGCGATTTTATACGGACCCAGTACTTC. Its protein is CASSQASDFIRTQYF. The chain uses TRBV3-1 (or the pseudogene TRBV3-2) and TRBJ2-5, with D unresolved. Trimming stripped 1 base from V and 7 bases from J, with 16 bases between. This CDR3 has 15 residues. Germline CDR1 and CDR2: LGHDT and YNNKEL (reference sequence).

The chain employs TRBV5-1 and TRBJ2-3; TRBD1 agrees at 7 bases. Germline-derived CDR1 and CDR2 are SGHRS and YFSETQ. Losses at the gene ends were 5 bases for V and 0 bases for J; bases not matched to a gene: 3. The CDR3 sequence is 14 residues long. CDR3 bases: TGCGCCAGCAGTGGGGGACAGAGCACAGATACGCAGTATTTT. Translation gives CASSGGQSTDTQYF.

The chain combines TRBV15 with TRBJ2-7, with a weak D call TRBD2 (6 bases). The V gene's germline CDR1 is LNHNV and CDR2 YYDKDF (reference sequence). The CDR3 covers 13 residues. Trimming removed 4 bases at V and 7 bases at J, with 14 bases between. CDR3 nucleotide sequence: TGTGCCACCAGCACTCGGGACTCAGGGGAGCAGTACTTC. This translates into CATSTRDSGEQYF.

The V call is TRBV9, the J call TRBJ1-1; no definite D call. Germline V CDR1 and CDR2: SGDLS, YYNGEE. The CDR3 is made up of 14 amino acids. The V and J ends lost 0 bases and 0 bases respectively, with 6 bases between them. The CDR3 DNA sequence: TGTGCCAGCAGCGTAGGGGCCCTGAACACTGAAGCTTTCTTT. Translated, it gives CASSVGALNTEAFF.

This clone was seen repeatedly, ten times or more. The V call is TRBV14, the J call TRBJ2-3; 9 bases match TRBD2. The CDR3 totals 16 residues. V trimming: 5 bases; J trimming: 2 bases; junction bases outside the gene matches: 8. The germline V gene has CDR1 SGHDN and CDR2 FVKESK. CDR3 loop: CASSFVRGRDTDTQYF. CDR3 bases: TGTGCCAGCAGCTTTGTGCGCGGGAGGGACACAGATACGCAGTATTTT.